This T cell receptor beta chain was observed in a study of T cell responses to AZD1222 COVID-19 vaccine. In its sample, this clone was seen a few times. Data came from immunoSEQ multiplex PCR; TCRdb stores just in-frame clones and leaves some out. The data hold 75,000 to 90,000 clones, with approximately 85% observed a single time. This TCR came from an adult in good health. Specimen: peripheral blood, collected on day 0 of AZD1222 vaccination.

CDR3 bases: TGTGCCAGCAGCCCTACTGGGGGGTCTGGGGAGACCCAGTACTTC. Its protein product is CASSPTGGSGETQYF. The J gene is TRBJ2-5, the V gene TRBV7-3, with a tentative D call TRBD2 (6 bases). Germline CDR1 reads SGHTA; CDR2 reads FQGTGA. Between the trimmed V and J ends, which lost 5 bases and 5 bases, there was a span of 18 bases. The CDR3 runs to 15 residues.